A single sample gave rise to the 27 T cell receptor beta chains below, sequenced in a study of blood T cell repertoires in COVID-19. Measured with immunoSEQ multiplex PCR; TCRdb has only the in-frame clones, and not every one. The repertoire has 100,000 to 140,000 clones, more than 70% of them found once; the top ten carry around 4.4%. Material: peripheral blood. The receptors were gathered from a man between 65 and 79 years old with acute or convalescent COVID-19.

A few counts support this clone. The chain employs TRBV2 and TRBJ1-5; D not certain. The CDR3 totals 14 residues. Germline V gene lookup returns CDR1 SNHLY and CDR2 FYNNEI. Trimming pared 7 bases from V and 0 bases from J, leaving 10 bases between. CDR3 coding DNA: TGTGCCAGCACCGACACCGATAGCAATCAGCCCCAGCATTTT. Protein: CASTDTDSNQPQHF. The variable domain in full, with the rest retrieved from reference TRBV2 and TRBJ1-5, is EPEVTQTPSHQVTQMGQEVILRCVPISNHLYFYWYRQILGQKVEFLVSFYNNEISEKSEIFDDQFSVERPDGSNFTLKIRSTKLEDSAMYFCASTDTDSNQPQHFGDGTRLSIL.

The gene calls are TRBV19 and TRBJ2-1; TRBD2 aligns across 11 bases. J lost 4 bases, V lost 7 bases, and 3 bases had no gene match. The CDR3 runs to 14 residues. CDR1 LNHDA and CDR2 SQIVND come from the germline V gene (reference sequence). CDR3 bases: TGTGCCAGTAAAGCTAGCGGGGGGTACAATGAGCAGTTCTTC. Translating gives CASKASGGYNEQFF.

The chain has TRBV10-2 and TRBJ1-1; 7 positions agree with TRBD1. The CDR3 covers 12 residues. Trimming at V came to 9 bases and at J to 5 bases, leaving 6 bases not matched to a gene. The germline CDR1 and CDR2 sequences are WSHSY and SAAADI. The CDR3 nucleotides are TGCGCCAGTCAGACAGGGCGGACTGAAGCTTTCTTT. This gives the protein CASQTGRTEAFF.

This clone was detected only a few times. The rearrangement uses TRBV5-1 and TRBJ2-7, with D possibly matching TRBD2 (6 bases). Between the trimmed V and J ends, which lost 0 bases and 6 bases, there was a span of 10 bases. The CDR3 consists of 13 residues. CDR1 is SGHRS and CDR2 is YFSETQ in the germline V gene. The CDR3 sequence is CASSLVGGSEQYF. The CDR3 nucleotides read TGCGCCAGCAGCTTGGTGGGGGGTTCCGAGCAGTACTTC.

The chain has TRBV5-6 and TRBJ1-2; D is possibly TRBD1 (6 bases). Germline CDR1 reads SGHDT; CDR2 reads YYEEEE. Trimming removed 3 bases at V and 4 bases at J, with 19 bases between. The CDR3 loop spans 16 amino acids. CDR3 bases: TGTGCCAGCAGCTCGGGAGGCGACACCAGGGGCTATGGCTACACCTTC. Translated, it gives CASSSGGDTRGYGYTF.

The gene calls are TRBV7-2 and TRBJ1-1, with D maybe TRBD1 (5 bases). Trimming stripped 5 bases from V and 5 bases from J, with 15 bases between. This CDR3 is 14 amino acids long. Germline V gene data show CDR1 as SGHTA and CDR2 as FQGNSA. The CDR3: CASSPRDLRTEAFF. CDR3 DNA: TGTGCCAGCAGCCCCAGGGACTTGAGGACTGAAGCTTTCTTT.

This clone was detected only once. The CDR3 is CASSDQSFGRWVRNEQFF. The DNA of the CDR3 is TGTGCCAGCAGTGATCAGTCTTTTGGGAGATGGGTGAGGAATGAGCAGTTCTTC. V usage is TRBV6-1 and J usage is TRBJ2-1, with a tentative D call TRBD2 (5 bases). The CDR3 sequence is 18 residues long. The V and J ends lost 3 bases and 7 bases respectively, with 25 bases between them. Germline CDR1 reads MNHNS; CDR2 reads SASEGT.

The chain joins TRBV6-5 to TRBJ1-4; no clear D. This CDR3 spans 13 amino acids. The germline gives CDR1 MNHEY, CDR2 SVGAGI. V shed 3 bases and J shed 7 bases, with 9 bases lying between them. DNA of the CDR3: TGTGCCAGCAGTTATGGCAGCGGTGAAAAACTGTTTTTT. It encodes CASSYGSGEKLFF.

The chain employs TRBV6-1 and TRBJ1-2, with D unresolved. V was clipped by 3 bases and J by 9 bases, with 14 bases between them. The CDR3 extends over 13 amino acids. Germline V gene sequence: CDR1 MNHNS, CDR2 SASEGT. The CDR3 is CASSDLGVVSYTF. In DNA, the CDR3 is TGTGCCAGCAGTGATCTCGGGGTGGTTAGCTACACCTTC.

The chain carries TRBV29-1 and TRBJ2-1; TRBD1 is a possible D gene (6 bases). CDR1 and CDR2 from the germline V gene are SQVTM and ANQGSEA. Trimming removed 7 bases at V and 6 bases at J, with 13 bases between. CDR3 length equals 12 residues. CDR3 in DNA: TGCAGCGCCAAAACAGGGAGCAATGAGCAGTTCTTC. Its translation: CSAKTGSNEQFF.

The chain links TRBV19 to TRBJ2-3; 9 bases agree with TRBD1. In germline, CDR1 is LNHDA, CDR2 SQIVND (reference sequence). This CDR3 has 14 amino acids. V lost 7 bases and J lost 5; bases outside the gene matches: 7. CDR3 protein: CASNMGQGGDTQYF. The CDR3 bases are TGTGCCAGTAACATGGGACAGGGAGGAGATACGCAGTATTTT.

V is TRBV5-1 and J is TRBJ1-4, with a possible D match to TRBD1 (6 bases). The CDR3 length is 14 residues. Per the germline V gene, CDR1 is SGHRS and CDR2 is YFSETQ. Trimming took off 0 bases at V and 6 bases at J, with 9 bases between the two ends. The CDR3 nucleotides are TGCGCCAGCAGCTTGGCCAGGGGCGATGAAAAACTGTTTTTT. Translation: CASSLARGDEKLFF.

The J gene is TRBJ2-2, the V gene TRBV7-6; D unclear. Per the germline V gene, CDR1 is SGHVS and CDR2 is FNYEAQ. CDR3 size: 12 residues. The V gene lost 6 bases and the J gene lost 9 bases, with 11 bases spanning the gap. The DNA for the CDR3 is TGTGCCAGCAGATCCGCGAGTCGGGAGCTGTTTTTT. Amino acid sequence: CASRSASRELFF.

The chain combines TRBV3-1 (or the pseudogene TRBV3-2) with TRBJ2-1; 8 nucleotides align to TRBD2. CDR3 length: 16 residues. J gave up 4 bases and V 0 bases, and 5 bases lay outside the gene matches. CDR1 LGHDT and CDR2 YNNKEL come from the germline V gene (reference sequence). CDR3 in amino acids: CASSQDPGGAYNEQFF. DNA for the CDR3: TGTGCCAGCAGCCAAGATCCCGGGGGGGCATACAATGAGCAGTTCTTC.

The chain uses TRBV15 and TRBJ2-3; 8 nucleotides match TRBD2. The V and J ends lost 0 bases and 2 bases, in that order; junction bases with no gene match: 7. The CDR3 runs 17 residues. Per the germline V gene, CDR1 is LNHNV and CDR2 is YYDKDF (reference sequence). Here the CDR3 reads CATSRDPGGSITDTQYF. The CDR3 DNA is TGTGCCACCAGCAGAGATCCGGGAGGGTCGATCACAGATACGCAGTATTTT.

This rearrangement joins TRBV7-6 to TRBJ1-2; 11 bases line up with TRBD1. Germline CDR1 is SGHVS and CDR2 is FNYEAQ. The CDR3 is 18 residues long. The V and J ends lost 5 bases and 1 base, in that order; junction bases with no gene match: 12. The CDR3 DNA reads as TGTGCCAGCAGCCCCAGGACAGGGGGCCCCTTTTTTAACTATGGCTACACCTTC. Its translation is CASSPRTGGPFFNYGYTF.

The chain combines TRBV6-1 with TRBJ1-1; weak D call: TRBD1 (5 bases). The CDR3 loop spans 15 amino acids. With 3 bases removed from V and 3 bases from J, the gap between germline ends came to 14 bases. Germline assignment: CDR1 MNHNS and CDR2 SASEGT. CDR3 nucleotide sequence: TGTGCCAGCAGTGAGACGGCATGGGGGGACACTGAAGCTTTCTTT. It codes for CASSETAWGDTEAFF.

This clone has just a few counts. The chain uses TRBV5-5 and TRBJ1-5; D is unclear. The CDR3 extends over 13 amino acids. Per the germline V gene, CDR1 is SGHKS and CDR2 is YYEKEE (reference sequence). Trimming pared 2 bases from V and 3 bases from J, leaving 6 bases between. The CDR3 region has the DNA TGTGCCAGCAGCTTAAGAGACAATCAGCCCCAGCATTTT. Its translation is CASSLRDNQPQHF.

The V and J genes are TRBV10-2 and TRBJ2-1; D is ambiguous. This CDR3 has 13 residues. Germline V gene lookup returns CDR1 WSHSY and CDR2 SAAADI. Trimming took 5 bases from V and 6 from J, leaving 11 bases between them. This chain's CDR3 is CASSNERSNEQFF. CDR3 nucleotides: TGCGCCAGCAGTAACGAACGGAGCAATGAGCAGTTCTTC.

In its sample, this clone was seen a few times. This chain joins TRBV5-8 and TRBJ2-7; the D is unclear. The V and J ends lost 4 bases and 7 bases respectively, with 15 bases between them. Germline assignment: CDR1 SGHTS and CDR2 YDEGEE. This CDR3 contains 13 residues. In DNA form, the CDR3 reads TGTGCCAGCAGCCCAGGTTCAAAATGGGAGCAGTACTTC. This codes for CASSPGSKWEQYF. Combining the CDR3 with reference TRBV5-8 and TRBJ2-7 gives the whole variable domain EAGVTQSPTHLIKTRGQQATLRCSPISGHTSVYWYQQALGLGLQFLLWYDEGEERNRGNFPPRFSGRQFPNYSSELNVNALELEDSALYLCASSPGSKWEQYFGPGTRLTVT.

CDR3 sequence (DNA): TGTGCCAGCAGCAAAATGTTTACTAGCAGCCGAGAGACCCAGTACTTC. This gives the protein CASSKMFTSSRETQYF. The V gene is TRBV7-8, the J gene TRBJ2-5; a weak D match, TRBD2 (6 bases). V lost 5 bases and J lost 4, with 20 bases in between. The length of the CDR3 is 16 residues. Per the germline V gene, CDR1 is SGHVS and CDR2 is FQNEAQ. The full variable domain, rest sourced from reference TRBV7-8 and TRBJ2-5, is GAGVSQSPRYKVAKRGQDVALRCDPISGHVSLFWYQQALGQGPEFLTYFQNEAQLDKSGLPSDRFFAERPEGSVSTLKIQRTQQEDSAVYLCASSKMFTSSRETQYFGPGTRLLVL.

A single count supports this clone. This chain links TRBV4-2 with TRBJ1-6; TRBD1 is a possible D gene (5 bases). Germline V CDR1 and CDR2: LGHNA, YNFKEQ. V lost 3 bases and J lost 10, with 13 bases in between. The CDR3 contains 14 residues. The CDR3 loop reads CASSQETVGSPLHF. The CDR3 DNA reads as TGTGCCAGCAGCCAGGAGACAGTAGGGTCACCCCTCCACTTT.

J is TRBJ1-3 and V is TRBV5-4, with 9 bases fitting TRBD1. Trimming removed 6 bases from V and 2 bases from J; junction bases left unmatched: 12. Germline V lookup: CDR1 SGHNT, CDR2 YYREEE (reference sequence). CDR3 length: 17 residues. The CDR3 protein is CASNFGGTGSTGNTIYF. DNA of the CDR3: TGTGCCAGCAACTTTGGTGGGACAGGGAGTACTGGAAACACCATATATTTT.

V usage is TRBV14 and J usage is TRBJ1-5; D is unresolved. The germline CDR1 and CDR2 sequences are SGHDN and FVKESK. The CDR3 extends over 14 amino acids. The V end lost 2 bases, the J end lost 7 bases, and 12 bases lay between the germline ends. CDR3 loop: CASSQFRGEQPQHF. The CDR3, as DNA: TGTGCCAGCAGCCAATTCCGGGGTGAACAGCCCCAGCATTTT.

The V call is TRBV7-3, the J call TRBJ2-3, with TRBD2 matching 11 bases. The length of the CDR3 is 15 residues. Germline V CDR1 and CDR2: SGHTA, FQGTGA. Unmatched junction bases numbered 2, after V lost 6 bases and J lost 0 bases. The CDR3 bases are TGTGCCAGCAGTATAGCGGGGGGGAGCACAGATACGCAGTATTTT. Translated: CASSIAGGSTDTQYF.

This clone showed up just a few times. The rearrangement links TRBV24-1 to TRBJ2-1; tentatively, D is TRBD1 (6 bases). Trimming cost V 2 bases and J 9 bases, with 16 bases left between them. From germline, CDR1 is KGHDR and CDR2 SFDVKD. CDR3 length: 15 amino acids. CDR3 bases: TGTGCCACCAGTGATTCGGTAACAGGGCCGGGTGAGCAGTTCTTC. Translated, it gives CATSDSVTGPGEQFF.

V and J are TRBV5-1 and TRBJ2-1; 11 positions match TRBD2. The CDR3 covers 16 residues. The ends lost 3 bases at V and 4 bases at J; junction bases unmatched: 6. Per germline, CDR1 SGHRS and CDR2 YFSETQ. The CDR3 nucleotides are TGCGCCAGCAGCTATTTAGCGGGGGGGCCGTACAATGAGCAGTTCTTC. Translating gives CASSYLAGGPYNEQFF.